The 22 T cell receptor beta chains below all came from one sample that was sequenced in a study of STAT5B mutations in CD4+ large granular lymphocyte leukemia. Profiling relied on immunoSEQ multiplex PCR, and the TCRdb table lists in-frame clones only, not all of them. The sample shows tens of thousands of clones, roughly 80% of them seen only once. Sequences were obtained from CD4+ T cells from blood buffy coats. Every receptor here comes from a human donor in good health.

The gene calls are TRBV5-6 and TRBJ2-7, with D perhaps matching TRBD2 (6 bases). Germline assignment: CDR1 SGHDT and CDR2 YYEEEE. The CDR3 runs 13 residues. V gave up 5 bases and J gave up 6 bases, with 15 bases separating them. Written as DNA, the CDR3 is TGTGCCAGCAGAGTGGAGGGGCTGGGCGAGCAGTACTTC. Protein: CASRVEGLGEQYF.

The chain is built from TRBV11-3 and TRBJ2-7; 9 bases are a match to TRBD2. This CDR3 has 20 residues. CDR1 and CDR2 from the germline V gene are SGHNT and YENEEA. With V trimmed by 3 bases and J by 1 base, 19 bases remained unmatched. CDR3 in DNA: TGTGCCAGCAGCTTTCCTCGGTTACGGGATACTAGCGGGCCTTCCTACGAGCAGTACTTC. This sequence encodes CASSFPRLRDTSGPSYEQYF.

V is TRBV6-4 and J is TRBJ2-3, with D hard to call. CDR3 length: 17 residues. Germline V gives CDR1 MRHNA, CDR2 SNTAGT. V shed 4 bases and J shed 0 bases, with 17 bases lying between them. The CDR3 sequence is CASSASGLLGSTDTQYF. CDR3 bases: TGTGCCAGCAGTGCATCCGGCCTCTTGGGGAGCACAGATACGCAGTATTTT.

The CDR3 sequence: CASSQEPGSYNEQFF. The CDR3 bases are TGCGCCAGCAGCCAAGAGCCAGGCAGCTACAATGAGCAGTTCTTC. The chain recombines TRBV4-1 with TRBJ2-1; D unresolved. The CDR3 covers 15 residues. Germline V CDR1 and CDR2: MGHRA, YSYEKL. Deletions cut 0 bases from V and 3 bases from J, with 9 bases between.

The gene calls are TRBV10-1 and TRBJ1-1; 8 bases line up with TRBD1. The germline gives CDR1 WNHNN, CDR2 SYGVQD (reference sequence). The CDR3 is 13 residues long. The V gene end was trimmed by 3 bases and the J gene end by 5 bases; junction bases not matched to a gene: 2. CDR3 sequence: CASSDRQGTEAFF. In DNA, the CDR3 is TGCGCCAGCAGTGACCGACAGGGGACTGAAGCTTTCTTT.

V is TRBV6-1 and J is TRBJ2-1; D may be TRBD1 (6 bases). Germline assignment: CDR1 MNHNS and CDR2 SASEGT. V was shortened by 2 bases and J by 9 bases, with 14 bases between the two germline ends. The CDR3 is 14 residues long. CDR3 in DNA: TGTGCCAGCAGTGAACGGCAGGGGACAACTGAGCAGTTCTTC. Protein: CASSERQGTTEQFF.

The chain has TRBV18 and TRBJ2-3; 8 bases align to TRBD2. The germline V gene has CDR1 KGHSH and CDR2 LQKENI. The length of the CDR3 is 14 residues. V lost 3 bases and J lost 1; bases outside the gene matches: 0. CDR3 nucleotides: TGTGCCAGCTCACCGGGACTAGGCACAGATACGCAGTATTTT. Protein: CASSPGLGTDTQYF.

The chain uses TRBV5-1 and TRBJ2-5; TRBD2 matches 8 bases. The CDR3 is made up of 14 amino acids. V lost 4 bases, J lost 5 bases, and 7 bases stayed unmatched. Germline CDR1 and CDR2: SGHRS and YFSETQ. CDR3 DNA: TGCGCCAGCAGCGGCGGGGGGTCGGGGGAGACCCAGTACTTC. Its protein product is CASSGGGSGETQYF.

The CDR3 sequence is CATHTSRGASNEQFF. CDR3 nucleotides: TGTGCCACCCACACCTCACGGGGGGCTTCGAATGAGCAGTTCTTC. The chain couples TRBV19 to TRBJ2-1; D may be TRBD2 (7 bases). V was shortened by 10 bases and J by 7 bases, with 23 bases between the two germline ends. The germline CDR1 and CDR2 sequences are LNHDA and SQIVND (reference sequence). The CDR3 extends over 15 amino acids.

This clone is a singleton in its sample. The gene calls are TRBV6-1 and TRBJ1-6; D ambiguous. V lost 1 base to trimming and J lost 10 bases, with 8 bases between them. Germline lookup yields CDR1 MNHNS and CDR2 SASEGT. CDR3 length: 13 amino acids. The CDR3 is CASSEGEKSPLHF. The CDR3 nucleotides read TGTGCCAGCAGTGAAGGGGAGAAATCACCCCTCCACTTT.

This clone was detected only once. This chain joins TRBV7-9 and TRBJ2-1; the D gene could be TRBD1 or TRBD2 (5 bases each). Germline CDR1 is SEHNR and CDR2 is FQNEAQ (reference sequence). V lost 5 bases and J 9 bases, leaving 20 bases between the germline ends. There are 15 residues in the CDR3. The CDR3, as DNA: TGTGCCAGCAGCACCCCCACCACGGGGACCGTTGAGCAGTTCTTC. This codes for CASSTPTTGTVEQFF.

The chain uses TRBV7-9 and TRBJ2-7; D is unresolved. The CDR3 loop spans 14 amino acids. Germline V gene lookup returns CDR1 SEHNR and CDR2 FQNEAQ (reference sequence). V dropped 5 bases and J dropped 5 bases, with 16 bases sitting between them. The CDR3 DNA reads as TGTGCCAGCAGCAGAGCCGGAGCCCCTCACGAGCAGTACTTC. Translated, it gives CASSRAGAPHEQYF.

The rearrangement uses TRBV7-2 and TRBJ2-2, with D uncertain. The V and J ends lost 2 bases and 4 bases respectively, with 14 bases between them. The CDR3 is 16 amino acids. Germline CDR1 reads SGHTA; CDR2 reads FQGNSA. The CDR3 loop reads CASSLLVGSFTGELFF. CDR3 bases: TGTGCCAGCAGCTTACTAGTGGGATCTTTCACCGGGGAGCTGTTTTTT.

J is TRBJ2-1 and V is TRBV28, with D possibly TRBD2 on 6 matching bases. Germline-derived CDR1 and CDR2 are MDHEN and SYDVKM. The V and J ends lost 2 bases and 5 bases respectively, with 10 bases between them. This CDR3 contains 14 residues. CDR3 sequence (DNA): TGTGCCAGCAGTTTACCGGACTATAACAATGAGCAGTTCTTC. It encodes CASSLPDYNNEQFF.

CDR3 protein: CASSYGQENSPLHF. CDR3 in DNA: TGTGCCAGCAGCTACGGACAGGAAAATTCACCCCTCCACTTT. The chain combines TRBV5-4 with TRBJ1-6; 7 nucleotides line up with TRBD1. V gave up 3 bases and J gave up 7 bases; unmatched junction bases: 4. In germline, CDR1 is SGHNT, CDR2 YYREEE (reference sequence). This CDR3 has 14 amino acids. Looking up the rest from reference TRBV5-4 and TRBJ1-6 gives the full variable domain: ETGVTQSPTHLIKTRGQQVTLRCSSQSGHNTVSWYQQALGQGPQFIFQYYREEENGRGNFPPRFSGLQFPNYSSELNVNALELDDSALYLCASSYGQENSPLHFGNGTRLTVT.

This CDR3 is CASSYSSNQPQHF. The CDR3 bases are TGTGCCAGCAGTTACAGTAGCAATCAGCCCCAGCATTTT. The chain combines TRBV6-5 with TRBJ1-5, with no clear D. Trimming left V 2 bases short and J 0 bases short, with 2 bases between. The CDR3 spans 13 residues. Germline V gives CDR1 MNHEY, CDR2 SVGAGI.

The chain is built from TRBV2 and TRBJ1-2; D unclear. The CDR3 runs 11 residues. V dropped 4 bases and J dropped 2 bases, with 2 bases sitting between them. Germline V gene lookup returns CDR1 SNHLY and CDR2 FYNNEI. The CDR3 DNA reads TGTGCCAGCAGTGTAAACTATGGCTACACCTTC. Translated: CASSVNYGYTF.

Here the CDR3 reads CASSLDYGETQYF. The CDR3 DNA reads as TGTGCCAGCAGCTTGGACTACGGCGAGACCCAGTACTTC. J is TRBJ2-5 and V is TRBV11-3; D is perhaps TRBD2 (6 bases). The CDR3 extends over 13 amino acids. Germline CDR1 reads SGHNT; CDR2 reads YENEEA. Trimming left V 3 bases short and J 5 bases short, with 10 bases between.

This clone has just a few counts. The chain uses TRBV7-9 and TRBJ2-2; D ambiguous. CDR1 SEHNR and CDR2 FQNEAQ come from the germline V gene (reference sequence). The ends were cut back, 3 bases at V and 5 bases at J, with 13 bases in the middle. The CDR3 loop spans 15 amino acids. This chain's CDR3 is CASSFGAAATGELFF. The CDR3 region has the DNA TGTGCCAGCAGCTTTGGAGCTGCGGCGACCGGGGAGCTGTTTTTT.

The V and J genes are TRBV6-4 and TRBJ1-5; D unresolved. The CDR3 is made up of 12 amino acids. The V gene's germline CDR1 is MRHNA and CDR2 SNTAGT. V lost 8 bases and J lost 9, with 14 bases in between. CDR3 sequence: CASGRGGRPQHF. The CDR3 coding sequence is TGTGCCAGCGGTCGTGGAGGGCGGCCCCAGCATTTT.

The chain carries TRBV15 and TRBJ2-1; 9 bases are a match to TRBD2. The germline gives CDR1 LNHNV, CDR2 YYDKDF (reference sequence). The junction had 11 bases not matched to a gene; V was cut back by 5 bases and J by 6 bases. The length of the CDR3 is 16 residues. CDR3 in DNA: TGTGCCACCAGCCGCTATACTAGCGGGCCGAGCAATGAGCAGTTCTTC. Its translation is CATSRYTSGPSNEQFF.

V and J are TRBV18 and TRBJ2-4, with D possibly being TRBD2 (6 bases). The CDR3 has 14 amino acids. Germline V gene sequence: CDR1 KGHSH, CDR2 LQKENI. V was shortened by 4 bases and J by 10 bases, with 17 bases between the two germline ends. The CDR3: CASSLNGDSGIQYF. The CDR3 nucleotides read TGTGCCAGCTCACTAAACGGGGACTCGGGGATTCAGTACTTC.